Below are 14 T cell receptor beta chains sequenced from a single sample in a study of monozygotic twins with inflammatory bowel disease. No DNA is given; TCRdb re-called the 5' RACE reads and lists each CDR3 protein once. The sample holds some 170,000 distinct CDR3 sequences. The sample comprised blood. The receptor source for this set is a human donor with ulcerative colitis or Crohn's disease, or a healthy co-twin of an affected twin (not recorded which).

This rearrangement joins TRBV27 to TRBJ1-5; the D gene TCRdb calls, TRBD1, cannot be checked with no DNA. The germline V gene has CDR1 MNHEY and CDR2 SMNVEV (reference sequence). The CDR3 loop spans 14 amino acids. The CDR3: CASSPGTQNQPQHF.

The CDR3 region is CASSLRQEGYEQYF. The chain recombines TRBV7-9 with TRBJ2-7; there is no DNA to check the TCRdb D call of TRBD1. The CDR3 loop spans 14 amino acids. Germline V gives CDR1 SEHNR, CDR2 FQNEAQ (reference sequence).

This chain joins TRBV18 and TRBJ1-5; as DNA is missing, the TRBD1 call by TCRdb cannot be tested. CDR1 and CDR2 (germline): KGHSH, LQKENI. This CDR3 has 14 amino acids. CDR3 loop: CASSRQPVHQPQHF.

This sequence joins TRBV15 and TRBJ2-2. The CDR3 loop spans 13 amino acids. Per the germline V gene, CDR1 is LNHNV and CDR2 is YYDKDF (reference sequence). CDR3 loop: CATSRDPTGELFF.

The CDR3 reads CASSQESGTSGLWNYEQYF. The chain joins TRBV4-3 to TRBJ2-7; the TCRdb D gene call, TRBD2, has no DNA to confirm it. Germline-derived CDR1 and CDR2 are LGHNA and YSLEER. There are 19 residues in the CDR3.

This chain uses TRBV14 with TRBJ2-7; checking the TCRdb D call of TRBD1 is not possible without DNA. The germline CDR1 and CDR2 sequences are SGHDN and FVKESK. This CDR3 contains 13 residues. The CDR3: CASSPGQGFEQYF.

The chain couples TRBV15 to TRBJ1-3. This CDR3 has 14 amino acids. In germline, CDR1 is LNHNV, CDR2 YYDKDF (reference sequence). CDR3 protein: CATSRQGSGNTIYF.

This chain connects TRBV7-2 to TRBJ2-1; the D gene TCRdb calls, TRBD2, cannot be checked with no DNA. The CDR3 has 15 residues. Germline V gene data show CDR1 as SGHTA and CDR2 as FQGNSA. This CDR3 reads CASSPGLVSYNEQFF. Using reference TRBV7-2 and TRBJ2-1 for the parts outside the CDR3, the full variable domain is GAGVSQSPSNKVTEKGKDVELRCDPISGHTALYWYRQSLGQGLEFLIYFQGNSAPDKSGLPSDRFSAERTGGSVSTLTIQRTQQEDSAVYLCASSPGLVSYNEQFFGPGTRLTVL.

The CDR3 protein is CASSWRGQSGSPLHF. The V gene is TRBV4-3, the J gene TRBJ1-6; TCRdb's D gene call, TRBD1, goes unchecked for lack of DNA. Germline-derived CDR1 and CDR2 are LGHNA and YSLEER. The CDR3 has 15 residues.

This chain connects TRBV7-9 to TRBJ2-1; checking the TCRdb D call of TRBD2 is not possible without DNA. The germline V gene encodes CDR1 SEHNR and CDR2 FQNEAQ (reference sequence). The CDR3 is 15 residues long. The CDR3 spells CASSIIAGGHNEQFF.

The chain couples TRBV29-1 to TRBJ1-3. The germline V gene encodes CDR1 SQVTM and CDR2 ANQGSEA. This CDR3 is 13 amino acids long. The CDR3 protein is CSALGGSGNTIYF.

This chain links TRBV12-3 or TRBV12-4 with TRBJ2-1; without DNA, the TCRdb call of TRBD2 cannot be checked. This CDR3 is 17 amino acids long. The CDR3 spells CASSPQTGLAEYNEQFF.

The chain uses TRBV5-1 and TRBJ1-2; TCRdb's D call of TRBD1 is untestable without DNA. This CDR3 is built from 13 residues. Looked up from germline, CDR1 is SGHRS and CDR2 is YFSETQ. The CDR3 loop reads CASSGGTAHGYTF.

This chain uses TRBV5-1 with TRBJ1-1; TCRdb calls TRBD1, which cannot be checked without DNA. The CDR3 is made up of 16 amino acids. The germline CDR1 and CDR2 sequences are SGHRS and YFSETQ. This chain's CDR3 is CASSLGQRSWNTEAFF.